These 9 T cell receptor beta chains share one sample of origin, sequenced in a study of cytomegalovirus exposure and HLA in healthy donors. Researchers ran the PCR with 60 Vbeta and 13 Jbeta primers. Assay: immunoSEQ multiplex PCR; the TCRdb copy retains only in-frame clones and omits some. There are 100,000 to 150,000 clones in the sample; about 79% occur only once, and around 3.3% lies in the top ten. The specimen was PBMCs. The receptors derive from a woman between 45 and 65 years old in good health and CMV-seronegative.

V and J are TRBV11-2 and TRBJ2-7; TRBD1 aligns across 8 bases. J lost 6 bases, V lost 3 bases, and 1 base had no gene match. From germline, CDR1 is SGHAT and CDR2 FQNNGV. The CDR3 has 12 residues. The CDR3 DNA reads TGTGCCAGCAGCTTGACAGGGGTCGAGCAGTACTTC. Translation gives CASSLTGVEQYF. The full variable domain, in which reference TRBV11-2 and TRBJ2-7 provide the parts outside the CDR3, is EAGVAQSPRYKIIEKRQSVAFWCNPISGHATLYWYQQILGQGPKLLIQFQNNGVVDDSQLPKDRFSAERLKGVDSTLKIQPAKLEDSAVYLCASSLTGVEQYFGPGTRLTVT.

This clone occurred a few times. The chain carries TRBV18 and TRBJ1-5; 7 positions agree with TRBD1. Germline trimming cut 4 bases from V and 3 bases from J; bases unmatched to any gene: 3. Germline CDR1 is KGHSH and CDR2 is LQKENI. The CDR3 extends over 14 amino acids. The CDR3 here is CASSQGASNQPQHF. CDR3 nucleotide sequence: TGTGCCAGCTCACAGGGGGCCTCCAATCAGCCCCAGCATTTT.

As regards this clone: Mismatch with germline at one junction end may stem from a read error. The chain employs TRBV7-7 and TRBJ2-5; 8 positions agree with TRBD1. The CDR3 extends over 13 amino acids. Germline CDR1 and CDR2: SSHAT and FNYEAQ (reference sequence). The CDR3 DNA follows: TGTGCTAGCAGCTTCAACAGGGGGGAGACCCAGTACTTC. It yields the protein CASSFNRGETQYF.

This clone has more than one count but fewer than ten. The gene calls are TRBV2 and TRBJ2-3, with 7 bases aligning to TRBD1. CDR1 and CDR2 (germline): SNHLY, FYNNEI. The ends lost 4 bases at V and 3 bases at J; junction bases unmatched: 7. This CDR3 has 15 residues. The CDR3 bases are TGTGCCAGCAGTGCTGAAGGGGGCTTAACAGATACGCAGTATTTT. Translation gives CASSAEGGLTDTQYF.

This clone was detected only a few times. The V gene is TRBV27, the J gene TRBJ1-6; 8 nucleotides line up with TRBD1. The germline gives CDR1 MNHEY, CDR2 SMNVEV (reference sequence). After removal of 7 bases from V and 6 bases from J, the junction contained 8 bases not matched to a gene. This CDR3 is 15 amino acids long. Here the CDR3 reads CASNYGQGFNSPLHF. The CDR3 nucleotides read TGTGCCAGCAATTACGGACAGGGCTTTAATTCACCCCTCCACTTT.

The CDR3 nucleotides are TGTGCCAGCAGCTTAGGACTAGCGGGAGAGACCCAGTACTTC. It translates to CASSLGLAGETQYF. V and J are TRBV5-8 and TRBJ2-5, with 11 bases identical to TRBD2. Looked up from germline, CDR1 is SGHTS and CDR2 is YDEGEE. V shed 2 bases and J 4 bases; nucleotides not matched to a gene: 1. CDR3 length: 14 residues.

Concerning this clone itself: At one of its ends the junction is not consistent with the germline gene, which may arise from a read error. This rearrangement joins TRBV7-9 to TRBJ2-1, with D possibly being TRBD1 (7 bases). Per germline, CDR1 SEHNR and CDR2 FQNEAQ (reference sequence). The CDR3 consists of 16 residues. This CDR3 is CSSSLRRQGGDNEQFF. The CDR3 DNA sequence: TGTTCCAGCAGCTTAAGGCGCCAGGGGGGAGACAATGAGCAGTTCTTC.

CDR3 loop: CASRGQGGPDTQYF. The CDR3 nucleotides are TGTGCCAGCAGGGGACAGGGGGGCCCAGATACGCAGTATTTT. The chain is built from TRBV27 and TRBJ2-3; TRBD1 aligns across 11 bases. CDR1 and CDR2 from the germline V gene are MNHEY and SMNVEV (reference sequence). V trimming: 6 bases; J trimming: 4 bases; junction bases outside the gene matches: 3. The CDR3 length is 14 residues.

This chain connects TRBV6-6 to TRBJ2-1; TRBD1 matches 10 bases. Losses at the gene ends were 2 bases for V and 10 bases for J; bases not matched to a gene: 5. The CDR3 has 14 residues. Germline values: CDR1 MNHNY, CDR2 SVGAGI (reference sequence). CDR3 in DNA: TGTGCCAGCAGTTACCCGGGACAGGGGAAGGAGCAGTTCTTC. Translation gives CASSYPGQGKEQFF.